The 17 T cell receptor beta chains presented below share a single source sample, sequenced in a study of blood T cell repertoires in COVID-19 (dated by TCRdb to between 2020 and 2021). Libraries were made using the immunoSEQ multiplex PCR assay. The immuneACCESS repertoire file appears here via TCRdb, limited to in-frame rearrangements. These files lack a portion of the clones; in checked studies, under half of the deficit traces to unresolved V genes, and the cause of the others is not known. The sample records around 65,000 clones, roughly 72% of which are singletons. The ten largest account for around 6% of the sample. Sequenced sample: peripheral blood. These receptors all stem from a woman aged 45-59 years with active or convalescent COVID-19.

The chain uses TRBV12-3 or TRBV12-4 and TRBJ1-2; 9 bases are shared with TRBD1. The CDR3 runs to 12 residues. The junction had 8 bases not matched to a gene; V was cut back by 7 bases and J by 11 bases. Here the CDR3 DNA reads TGTGCCAGCACCTTACAGGGGGCACGTTACACCTTC. Translating it yields CASTLQGARYTF.

This chain connects TRBV7-9 to TRBJ2-7; the match to TRBD1 covers 7 bases. The junction had 8 bases not matched to a gene; V was cut back by 7 bases and J by 2 bases. Per the germline V gene, CDR1 is SEHNR and CDR2 is FQNEAQ (reference sequence). This CDR3 has 14 amino acids. For the CDR3, the DNA is TGTGCCAGCACTCCATACAGGGGCGCCTACGAGCAGTACTTC. It encodes CASTPYRGAYEQYF.

This clone showed up just a few times. V gene TRBV5-4 combines with J gene TRBJ2-1; 13 bases agree with TRBD2. Germline V gene lookup returns CDR1 SGHNT and CDR2 YYREEE (reference sequence). The trim removed 2 bases at V and 7 bases at J, leaving 6 bases unmatched. The CDR3 sequence is 16 residues long. The CDR3 DNA reads TGTGCCAGCAGCTTCACTAGCGGGAGGGTACGAAATGAGCAGTTCTTC. Translating it yields CASSFTSGRVRNEQFF.

This chain links TRBV27 with TRBJ2-5; D unresolved. The germline V and J ends were trimmed by 4 bases and 3 bases, with 3 bases remaining between them. There are 11 residues in the CDR3. The germline V gene has CDR1 MNHEY and CDR2 SMNVEV (reference sequence). The CDR3 spells CASSSEETQYF. CDR3 in DNA: TGTGCCAGCAGTTCCGAAGAGACCCAGTACTTC.

V is TRBV4-3 and J is TRBJ1-2; perhaps TRBD1 as D (6 bases). Trimming pared 0 bases from V and 8 bases from J, leaving 13 bases between. Germline CDR1 reads LGHNA; CDR2 reads YSLEER. The CDR3 has 14 residues. The CDR3 DNA reads as TGCGCCAGCAGCCAAGATTCCAGGGGAAGAGGCTACACCTTC. It is translated as CASSQDSRGRGYTF.

This clone was seen a few times. The V call is TRBV7-2, the J call TRBJ1-5; TRBD1 aligns across 9 bases. Unmatched junction bases numbered 7, after V lost 3 bases and J lost 7 bases. CDR3 length: 15 residues. From germline, CDR1 is SGHTA and CDR2 FQGNSA. CDR3 residues: CASSFTGGAGQPQHF. CDR3 bases: TGTGCCAGCAGCTTCACAGGGGGCGCAGGGCAGCCCCAGCATTTT. The entire variable domain, with the rest obtained from reference TRBV7-2 and TRBJ1-5, is as follows: GAGVSQSPSNKVTEKGKDVELRCDPISGHTALYWYRQSLGQGLEFLIYFQGNSAPDKSGLPSDRFSAERTGGSVSTLTIQRTQQEDSAVYLCASSFTGGAGQPQHFGDGTRLSIL.

The CDR3 is CASGQGLFQPQHF. The CDR3 coding sequence is TGTGCCAGCGGACAGGGTCTGTTTCAGCCCCAGCATTTT. This chain connects TRBV11-2 to TRBJ1-5; 8 nucleotides match TRBD1. CDR1 and CDR2 (germline): SGHAT, FQNNGV. Germline trimming cut 8 bases from V and 6 bases from J; bases unmatched to any gene: 6. The CDR3 has 13 residues.

The sample holds many counts of this clone. This sequence joins TRBV2 and TRBJ2-7, with D perhaps TRBD2 (5 bases). Germline CDR1 and CDR2: SNHLY and FYNNEI. The CDR3 has 13 residues. V lost 8 bases and J lost 2, with 13 bases in between. For the CDR3, the DNA is TGTGCCAGCGCCAAAACTAGGACCTACGAGCAGTACTTC. Encoded protein: CASAKTRTYEQYF.

V is TRBV10-1 and J is TRBJ1-5; 11 bases align to TRBD1. Losses at the gene ends were 3 bases for V and 2 bases for J; bases not matched to a gene: 6. The CDR3 contains 17 residues. Germline loops: CDR1 WNHNN, CDR2 SYGVQD (reference sequence). In DNA form, the CDR3 reads TGCGCCAGCAGTGACGTGGACAGGGGGCTTGGCAATCAGCCCCAGCATTTT. Its translation: CASSDVDRGLGNQPQHF.

This rearrangement joins TRBV24-1 to TRBJ2-3, with TRBD2 as a possible D gene (6 bases). Deletions cut 1 base from V and 2 bases from J, with 24 bases between. Germline V gene sequence: CDR1 KGHDR, CDR2 SFDVKD. CDR3 size: 20 residues. CDR3 region: CATSDFGSPGRAGHTDTQYF. The CDR3, as DNA: TGTGCCACCAGTGATTTCGGCAGCCCCGGACGAGCGGGCCACACAGATACGCAGTATTTT.

This chain joins TRBV5-4 and TRBJ2-3, with TRBD2 matching 7 bases. The V gene's germline CDR1 is SGHNT and CDR2 YYREEE (reference sequence). The CDR3 contains 14 residues. V gave up 9 bases and J gave up 3 bases; unmatched junction bases: 10. The CDR3: CATGAGEETDTQYF. In DNA, the CDR3 is TGTGCCACGGGCGCGGGAGAAGAAACAGATACGCAGTATTTT.

The chain carries TRBV5-4 and TRBJ1-1, with 9 positions matching TRBD1. The V gene end was trimmed by 4 bases and the J gene end by 1 base; junction bases not matched to a gene: 2. The length of the CDR3 is 14 residues. The germline V gene encodes CDR1 SGHNT and CDR2 YYREEE (reference sequence). The CDR3 DNA sequence: TGTGCCAGCAGCCTGGACAGGGGGAACACTGAAGCTTTCTTT. Translating it yields CASSLDRGNTEAFF.

V and J are TRBV27 and TRBJ2-7; the match to TRBD1 covers 9 bases. The CDR3 consists of 12 residues. Germline assignment: CDR1 MNHEY and CDR2 SMNVEV (reference sequence). The junction had 4 bases not matched to a gene; V was cut back by 8 bases and J by 5 bases. The CDR3 nucleotides are TGTGCCAGCCGGGACAGGGACCACGAGCAGTACTTC. Protein: CASRDRDHEQYF.

The chain carries TRBV27 and TRBJ2-1; 10 positions match TRBD2. Trimming at V came to 8 bases and at J to 4 bases, leaving 5 bases not matched to a gene. The CDR3 sequence is 14 residues long. Per the germline V gene, CDR1 is MNHEY and CDR2 is SMNVEV (reference sequence). The CDR3 here is CASRGLAFYNEQFF. CDR3 bases: TGTGCCAGCCGGGGACTAGCGTTTTACAATGAGCAGTTCTTC.

This clone was counted only a few times. The genes are TRBV7-3 and TRBJ2-1; 16 nucleotides line up with TRBD2. There are 14 residues in the CDR3. CDR1 SGHTA and CDR2 FQGTGA come from the germline V gene. V lost 4 bases to trimming and J lost 11 bases; unmatched junction nucleotides: 2. The CDR3, as DNA: TGTGCCAGCAGCTCGGGACTAGCGGGAGGGAAGCAGTTCTTC. Encoded protein: CASSSGLAGGKQFF.

The chain employs TRBV24-1 and TRBJ1-2, with 8 bases that match TRBD1. V was pared by 2 bases and J by 8 bases, with 9 bases of the junction left unmatched. CDR1 is KGHDR, CDR2 SFDVKD, per germline. The CDR3 runs to 15 residues. The CDR3 protein is CATSDSSQGARGYTF. For the CDR3, the DNA is TGTGCCACCAGTGATTCATCCCAGGGGGCGCGGGGCTACACCTTC.

J is TRBJ1-2 and V is TRBV5-8, with 7 positions matching TRBD1. The CDR3 length is 15 residues. V lost 1 base and J lost 3; bases outside the gene matches: 6. CDR1 and CDR2 (germline): SGHTS, YDEGEE. CDR3 protein: CASSLTGDEYYGYTF. The CDR3 DNA reads as TGTGCCAGCAGCTTGACAGGGGATGAGTACTATGGCTACACCTTC.